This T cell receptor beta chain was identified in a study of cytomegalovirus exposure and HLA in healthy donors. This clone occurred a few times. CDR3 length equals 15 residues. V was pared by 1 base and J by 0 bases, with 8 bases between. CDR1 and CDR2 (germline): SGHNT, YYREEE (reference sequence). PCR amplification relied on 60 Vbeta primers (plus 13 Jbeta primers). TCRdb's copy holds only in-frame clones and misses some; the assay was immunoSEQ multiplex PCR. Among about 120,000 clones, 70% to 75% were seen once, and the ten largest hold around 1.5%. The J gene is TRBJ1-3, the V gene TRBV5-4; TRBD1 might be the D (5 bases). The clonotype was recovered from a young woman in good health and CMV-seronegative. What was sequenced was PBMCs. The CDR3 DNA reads TGTGCCAGCAGCTTGCAGGGCCCCTCTGGAAACACCATATATTTT. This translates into CASSLQGPSGNTIYF.